The 25 T cell receptor beta chains below all came from one sample that was sequenced in a study of beta chain features in type 1 diabetes. The investigators reverse transcribed all of the isolated RNA, so they sequenced expressed TCRB transcripts. Generated by immunoSEQ multiplex PCR, the TCRdb table keeps only in-frame clones and is missing some. The sample has 200,000 to 250,000 clones; under 13% are singletons. Sequenced material: central memory CD4+ T cells from blood. The origin of the receptors is a man in his late teens or twenties in good health.

This clone turned up a few times. The rearrangement uses TRBV6-6 and TRBJ2-6; 7 bases align to TRBD2. The germline V gene encodes CDR1 MNHNY and CDR2 SVGAGI (reference sequence). J gave up 0 bases and V 8 bases, and 1 base lay outside the gene matches. This CDR3 is built from 14 residues. CDR3 amino acids: CASGRGSGANVLTF. The CDR3, as DNA: TGTGCCAGCGGGAGGGGCTCTGGGGCCAACGTCCTGACTTTC.

The V call is TRBV5-4, the J call TRBJ2-2, with D possibly being TRBD1 or TRBD2 (5 bases each). Per the germline V gene, CDR1 is SGHNT and CDR2 is YYREEE (reference sequence). Trimming took 0 bases from V and 3 from J, leaving 9 bases between them. CDR3 length equals 15 residues. Written as DNA, the CDR3 is TGTGCCAGCAGCTTGGATGGGACCTACACCGGGGAGCTGTTTTTT. It translates to CASSLDGTYTGELFF.

This clone was picked up a small number of times. The chain links TRBV5-6 to TRBJ2-1; unclear D gene. V lost 0 bases and J lost 4, with 5 bases in between. From germline, CDR1 is SGHDT and CDR2 YYEEEE. This CDR3 spans 13 amino acids. The DNA of the CDR3 is TGTGCCAGCAGCTTGGACGTATACAATGAGCAGTTCTTC. Translating it yields CASSLDVYNEQFF. Using reference TRBV5-6 and TRBJ2-1 for the parts outside the CDR3, the full variable domain is DAGVTQSPTHLIKTRGQQVTLRCSPKSGHDTVSWYQQALGQGPQFIFQYYEEEERQRGNFPDRFSGHQFPNYSSELNVNALLLGDSALYLCASSLDVYNEQFFGPGTRLTVL.

This clone was seen more than once but under ten times. The chain employs TRBV5-6 and TRBJ2-1, with D unclear. The V gene lost 1 base and the J gene lost 4 bases, with 15 bases spanning the gap. This CDR3 comprises 16 residues. Germline CDR1 reads SGHDT; CDR2 reads YYEEEE. CDR3 DNA: TGTGCCAGCAGCTTGTTCGAGACTTTCTATTACAATGAGCAGTTCTTC. Its translation: CASSLFETFYYNEQFF.

This clone was found a few times. J is TRBJ1-3 and V is TRBV28; a possible D gene is TRBD1 (5 bases). V lost 6 bases and J lost 0, with 12 bases in between. The germline V gene has CDR1 MDHEN and CDR2 SYDVKM. CDR3 size: 15 residues. In nucleotides, the CDR3 is TGTGCCAGCAGGCTCAGGGTAGACTCTGGAAACACCATATATTTT. As protein: CASRLRVDSGNTIYF.

This clone has only a few counts. V usage is TRBV5-5 and J usage is TRBJ2-3; tentatively, D is TRBD1 (6 bases). With 2 bases removed from V and 0 bases from J, the gap between germline ends came to 19 bases. The CDR3 is 18 amino acids. Germline CDR1 is SGHKS and CDR2 is YYEKEE (reference sequence). The CDR3 region has the DNA TGTGCCAGCAGCTTATTCAGACAGGCTAAGTTTAGCACAGATACGCAGTATTTT. Its protein is CASSLFRQAKFSTDTQYF.

This clone was detected only a few times. Being one base from a much bigger clone, this may be a read error. The chain uses TRBV4-3 and TRBJ2-1; D is possibly TRBD2 (5 bases). V lost 1 base, J lost 2 bases, and 12 bases lay in between. This CDR3 region has 16 residues. In germline, CDR1 is LGHNA, CDR2 YSLEER. In nucleotides, the CDR3 is TGCGCCAGCAGCCAAGGGTGGAGCGGAACCTACAATGAGCAGTTCTTC. Translated, it gives CASSQGWSGTYNEQFF.

A note on this clone: Within the sample, other DNA sequences also encode this same CDR3. The chain is built from TRBV30 and TRBJ1-2; D remains ambiguous. Trimming took off 2 bases at V and 2 bases at J, with 3 bases between the two ends. The CDR3 runs 11 residues. Germline V gene lookup returns CDR1 GTSNPN and CDR2 SVGIG (reference sequence). The CDR3 here is CAWSPNYGYTF. The CDR3 coding sequence is TGTGCCTGGAGTCCGAACTATGGCTACACCTTC.

V and J are TRBV4-3 and TRBJ2-2, with 9 nucleotides matching TRBD2. The trim removed 4 bases at V and 5 bases at J, leaving 5 bases unmatched. Germline V gene sequence: CDR1 LGHNA, CDR2 YSLEER. This CDR3 spans 15 amino acids. The DNA of the CDR3 is TGCGCCAGCAGCCGCGGACTAGCGCAAACCGGGGAGCTGTTTTTT. It specifies CASSRGLAQTGELFF.

This clone was seen only a few times. V and J are TRBV7-9 and TRBJ2-3, with a tentative D call TRBD1 (7 bases). The germline V and J ends were trimmed by 10 bases and 1 base, with 15 bases remaining between them. Germline CDR1 reads SEHNR; CDR2 reads FQNEAQ (reference sequence). This CDR3 has 14 amino acids. CDR3 protein: CATIQGGGTDTQYF. Written as DNA, the CDR3 is TGTGCCACCATCCAGGGGGGAGGCACAGATACGCAGTATTTT.

The chain has TRBV6-1 and TRBJ2-5; 8 nucleotides line up with TRBD2. Germline loops: CDR1 MNHNS, CDR2 SASEGT. V shed 7 bases and J 3 bases; nucleotides not matched to a gene: 10. CDR3 length equals 15 residues. The CDR3 region is CASTLSGSSEETQYF. The CDR3 region has the DNA TGTGCCAGCACCTTGAGCGGGAGCAGCGAAGAGACCCAGTACTTC.

This clone occurred a few times. V is TRBV30 and J is TRBJ1-5; TRBD1 agrees at 9 bases. Trimming removed 5 bases from V and 1 base from J; junction bases left unmatched: 3. This CDR3 contains 14 residues. Looked up from germline, CDR1 is GTSNPN and CDR2 is SVGIG (reference sequence). The chain's CDR3 is CAWGQGLSNQPQHF. CDR3 sequence (DNA): TGTGCCTGGGGACAGGGGCTAAGCAATCAGCCCCAGCATTTT.

V and J are TRBV11-2 and TRBJ2-5; D may be TRBD1 (6 bases). V dropped 0 bases and J dropped 1 base, with 9 bases sitting between them. The CDR3 loop spans 15 amino acids. Per the germline V gene, CDR1 is SGHAT and CDR2 is FQNNGV. CDR3 loop: CASSLDRTAQETQYF. The CDR3 coding sequence is TGTGCCAGCAGCTTAGATCGGACAGCCCAAGAGACCCAGTACTTC.

This clone was seen more than once but under ten times. J is TRBJ2-1 and V is TRBV30; 10 bases are shared with TRBD2. Germline loops: CDR1 GTSNPN, CDR2 SVGIG (reference sequence). The length of the CDR3 is 14 residues. V dropped 3 bases and J dropped 10; count of bases not matched to a gene: 9. CDR3 coding DNA: TGTGCCTGGAGATTAGCGGGAGGAGGTCGCGAGCAGTTCTTC. It codes for CAWRLAGGGREQFF.

This clone has a handful of counts. The rearrangement uses TRBV10-2 and TRBJ2-3, with 9 bases aligning to TRBD2. V lost 6 bases, J lost 5 bases, and 12 bases stayed unmatched. The length of the CDR3 is 16 residues. Germline lookup yields CDR1 WSHSY and CDR2 SAAADI. The CDR3 here is CASSGLSGSHGDTQYF. CDR3 bases: TGCGCCAGCAGCGGCCTTAGCGGGAGTCATGGAGATACGCAGTATTTT.

Only a few counts were recorded for this clone. J is TRBJ1-5 and V is TRBV15; D is perhaps TRBD1 (5 bases). CDR3 length: 16 amino acids. V lost 1 base to trimming and J lost 4 bases, with 14 bases between them. The germline CDR1 and CDR2 sequences are LNHNV and YYDKDF (reference sequence). CDR3 nucleotides: TGTGCCACCAGCAGAGTTTCAGGGCACCTGAATCAGCCCCAGCATTTT. Protein product: CATSRVSGHLNQPQHF.

This clone was observed a handful of times. J is TRBJ2-3 and V is TRBV7-3; D remains unclear. The CDR3 covers 13 residues. Between the trimmed V and J ends, which lost 5 bases and 0 bases, there was a span of 6 bases. CDR1 is SGHTA, CDR2 FQGTGA, per germline. The CDR3 coding sequence is TGTGCCAGCAGCGCGCATAGCACAGATACGCAGTATTTT. Protein sequence: CASSAHSTDTQYF.

The V gene is TRBV14, the J gene TRBJ2-1; possible D gene TRBD2, 6 bases. Germline CDR1 reads SGHDN; CDR2 reads FVKESK. The CDR3 totals 16 residues. V shed 1 base and J shed 3 bases, with 13 bases lying between them. The CDR3 loop is CASSQGFAGYYNEQFF. In DNA form, the CDR3 reads TGTGCCAGCAGCCAAGGTTTCGCGGGATACTACAATGAGCAGTTCTTC.

This chain connects TRBV18 to TRBJ2-5; D may match TRBD1 or TRBD2 (6 bases each). Germline V gene lookup returns CDR1 KGHSH and CDR2 LQKENI. V was pared by 4 bases and J by 2 bases, with 14 bases between. This CDR3 is built from 15 residues. Here the CDR3 DNA reads TGTGCCAGCTCACAGCCGGGGGCAAGGCAAGAGACCCAGTACTTC. This translates into CASSQPGARQETQYF.

The chain recombines TRBV5-4 with TRBJ2-2; 9 nucleotides align to TRBD2. Germline-derived CDR1 and CDR2 are SGHNT and YYREEE (reference sequence). V was clipped by 1 base and J by 0 bases; unmatched bases: 4. The CDR3 covers 17 residues. As DNA, the CDR3 is TGTGCCAGCAGCTTGATGACTAGCGGTCCGAACACCGGGGAGCTGTTTTTT. This codes for CASSLMTSGPNTGELFF.

A note on this clone: This same CDR3 is encoded by further DNA sequences in the sample. This rearrangement joins TRBV9 to TRBJ2-1; D is possibly TRBD2 (5 bases). Germline CDR1 SGDLS, CDR2 YYNGEE. V shed 1 base and J shed 7 bases, with 9 bases lying between them. CDR3 size: 13 residues. The CDR3 here is CASSVTSGNEQFF. In nucleotides, the CDR3 is TGTGCCAGCAGCGTAACCAGCGGAAATGAGCAGTTCTTC.

This clone was recorded many times. The chain recombines TRBV29-1 with TRBJ2-3, with 8 bases that match TRBD1. Germline V CDR1 and CDR2: SQVTM, ANQGSEA. V was clipped by 1 base and J by 1 base; unmatched bases: 1. The CDR3 totals 14 residues. CDR3 bases: TGCAGCGTTGAAGTACAGGGGGGCACAGATACGCAGTATTTT. Its protein product is CSVEVQGGTDTQYF.

In its sample, this clone was seen a few times. The chain couples TRBV5-1 to TRBJ2-3, with 9 bases aligning to TRBD2. The CDR3 length is 17 residues. J was trimmed by 1 base and V by 3 bases; bases with no gene match: 9. Germline V lookup: CDR1 SGHRS, CDR2 YFSETQ. The CDR3: CASSWIGRTSGTDTQYF. The CDR3 DNA follows: TGCGCCAGCAGCTGGATAGGAAGGACTAGCGGCACAGATACGCAGTATTTT. Drawing the rest from reference TRBV5-1 and TRBJ2-3, the complete variable domain is KAGVTQTPRYLIKTRGQQVTLSCSPISGHRSVSWYQQTPGQGLQFLFEYFSETQRNKGNFPGRFSGRQFSNSRSEMNVSTLELGDSALYLCASSWIGRTSGTDTQYFGPGTRLTVL.

The rearrangement uses TRBV6-5 and TRBJ2-7; D perhaps matches TRBD1 (6 bases). Germline V gene data show CDR1 as MNHEY and CDR2 as SVGAGI. CDR3 length: 13 amino acids. Trimming removed 6 bases at V and 2 bases at J, with 11 bases between. DNA for the CDR3: TGTGCCAGCAGGACCCCAGGGGCCTACGAGCAGTACTTC. Amino acid sequence: CASRTPGAYEQYF.

This clone was recorded a few times. The chain recombines TRBV4-2 with TRBJ2-7; 7 bases match TRBD2. With V trimmed by 4 bases and J by 2 bases, 11 bases remained unmatched. The CDR3 spans 16 residues. The V gene's germline CDR1 is LGHNA and CDR2 YNFKEQ. Here the CDR3 DNA reads TGTGCCAGCAGCCGCGACGTGACTAGCCCGACCTACGAGCAGTACTTC. It yields the protein CASSRDVTSPTYEQYF.